The following is a T cell receptor (beta chain) sequence with its context. The data were obtained in a study of shared clonotypes between healthy human individuals. Donation came from healthy HIV-negative adults that had no recent acute infections or vaccinations. Splitting the CD4+ cells yielded a CD45RA+ naive subset and a CD45RA-negative memory subset. Template for every sorted-subset replicate PCR totaled about 0.2 ug DNA, around 33,000 T cell genomes. Profiled with immunoSEQ multiplex PCR; TCRdb holds only in-frame clones, not every one. Among millions of clones listed, 80% to 95% were seen once. Germline lookup yields CDR1 SGHTA and CDR2 FQGNSA. V was trimmed by 4 bases and J by 4 bases, leaving 9 bases between them. The CDR3 consists of 13 residues.

The sample was naive CD4+ T cells from PBMCs. The subset: CD45RA+ positively selected. The source of this sequence is a man aged 18-30 years in good health. Some clones in this sample may be carry-over from other donors' samples. V and J are TRBV7-2 and TRBJ2-3; no firm D call. The DNA for the CDR3 is TGTGCCAGCAGCTCAGAATGGGCAGATACGCAGTATTTT. Translating gives CASSSEWADTQYF.